These 18 T cell receptor beta chains were sequenced from one sample in a study of T cell clonality in common variable immunodeficiency. TCRdb's copy holds only in-frame clones and misses some; the assay was immunoSEQ multiplex PCR. The table lists 35,000 to 45,000 clones, no singletons, with approximately 2.7% in the top ten. The specimen sequenced was peripheral blood mononuclear cells. Receptors originate from a person aged 18-70 years in good health.

This clone came up many times. The observed sequence ends 3 residues before the CDR3 terminus, with the missing tail filled in from the germline J gene. The chain uses TRBV6-1 and TRBJ1-2; 9 bases agree with TRBD1. From germline, CDR1 is MNHNS and CDR2 SASEGT. The CDR3 contains 13 residues. The CDR3 region is CASSVPGQGVYTF. Partial CDR3 DNA: TGTGCCAGCAGTGTTCCGGGACAGGGAGTC.

This clone was counted only a few times. The read comes to an end 3 residues before the CDR3 does, leaving the germline J gene to fill in the end. J is TRBJ2-7 and V is TRBV7-6; tentatively, D is TRBD1 (5 bases). CDR3 size: 13 residues. Germline V gene sequence: CDR1 SGHVS, CDR2 FNYEAQ. Trimming left V 5 bases short and J 2 bases short, with 10 bases between. The part of the CDR3 DNA that was read is TGTGCCAGCAGCCCCCAAGGGGCCTACGAG. As protein: CASSPQGAYE. The CDR3 reads in full as CASSPQGAYEQYF.

Many counts were recorded for this clone. The DNA ends 3 residues before the CDR3 does, and the rest of the CDR3 is filled in from the germline J gene. The chain combines TRBV2 with TRBJ1-5; TRBD1 agrees at 7 bases. The V segment lost 4 bases and the J segment 7 bases; nucleotides outside the gene matches: 10. CDR3 length: 15 amino acids. Germline V lookup: CDR1 SNHLY, CDR2 FYNNEI. Partial CDR3 DNA: TGTGCCAGCAGTGGCAACAGGGGATTAGGACAGCCC. Its protein product is CASSGNRGLGQP. In full, the CDR3 is CASSGNRGLGQPQHF. Filled out from reference TRBV2 and TRBJ1-5, the complete variable domain reads EPEVTQTPSHQVTQMGQEVILRCVPISNHLYFYWYRQILGQKVEFLVSFYNNEISEKSEIFDDQFSVERPDGSNFTLKIRSTKLEDSAMYFCASSGNRGLGQPQHFGDGTRLSIL.

This clone was observed a handful of times. Incomplete CDR3 DNA: TGTGCCAGCTCACAGGGGGCACTAAACACTGAA. Translated: CASSQGALNTE. The complete CDR3 reads CASSQGALNTEAFF. The chain is built from TRBV18 and TRBJ1-1, with 7 positions matching TRBD1. The read halts 3 residues ahead of the CDR3 end, with the missing end drawn from the germline J gene. The CDR3 is made up of 14 amino acids. The V gene end was trimmed by 4 bases and the J gene end by 2 bases; junction bases not matched to a gene: 4. The germline gives CDR1 KGHSH, CDR2 LQKENI.

In its sample, this clone was seen many times. Read coverage stops 3 residues before the CDR3 terminus; the germline J gene supplies the remainder. V is TRBV2 and J is TRBJ1-1; TRBD1 is a possible D gene (6 bases). Looked up from germline, CDR1 is SNHLY and CDR2 is FYNNEI. The CDR3 runs 14 residues. V lost 1 base and J 6 bases, leaving 12 bases between the germline ends. The sequenced CDR3 bases are TGTGCCAGCAGTGAAGGGGGGCCTATTCCTGAA. As protein: CASSEGGPIPE. The whole CDR3 protein is CASSEGGPIPEAFF.

Ten or more counts support this clone. Read data end 3 residues before the CDR3 end; the end is taken from the germline J gene. The V gene is TRBV13, the J gene TRBJ2-5; TRBD2 agrees at 8 bases. The germline V gene encodes CDR1 PRHDT and CDR2 FYEKMQ (reference sequence). The CDR3 contains 15 residues. V gave up 1 base and J gave up 2 bases; unmatched junction bases: 3. CDR3 in amino acids: CASSLARGGQETQYF. Incomplete CDR3 DNA: TGTGCCAGCAGCTTAGCCCGGGGGGGACAAGAGACC.

This clone was recorded many times. Read data end 3 residues before the CDR3 end; the end is taken from the germline J gene. This chain joins TRBV10-1 and TRBJ2-2; D may be TRBD1 (5 bases). Germline values: CDR1 WNHNN, CDR2 SYGVQD (reference sequence). This CDR3 has 18 residues. CDR3 residues: CASPYKTVWATTNEKLFF. CDR3 DNA, as far as it was read: TGCGCCAGCCCGTATAAGACAGTTTGGGCCACAACTAATGAAAAG.

In the case of this clone: The observed sequence ends 3 residues before the CDR3 terminus, with the missing tail filled in from the germline J gene. The chain links TRBV19 to TRBJ1-2; TRBD1 agrees at 7 bases. There are 14 residues in the CDR3. Germline V CDR1 and CDR2: LNHDA, SQIVND (reference sequence). After removal of 6 bases from V and 1 base from J, the junction contained 5 bases not matched to a gene. CDR3 in amino acids: CASRTTGINYGYTF. Incomplete CDR3 DNA: TGTGCCAGTAGGACGACAGGGATTAACTATGGC.

This clone was observed many times. The CDR3: CASSYRRTVGYEQYF. CDR3 DNA (partial): TGTGCCAGCAGTTACCGGCGGACAGTCGGGTACGAG. The chain joins TRBV6-2 or TRBV6-3 to TRBJ2-7; weak D call: TRBD1 (6 bases). The CDR3 extends 3 residues past the end of the read, so its final part is completed from the germline J gene. Looked up from germline, CDR1 is MNHEY and CDR2 is SVGEGT. V gave up 2 bases and J gave up 4 bases, with 15 bases separating them. The CDR3 consists of 15 residues.

This clone was picked up many times. The read ends 3 residues early relative to the CDR3; the germline J gene fills the gap. The rearrangement uses TRBV5-1 and TRBJ2-7; 8 bases are shared with TRBD1. The length of the CDR3 is 15 residues. The germline gives CDR1 SGHRS, CDR2 YFSETQ. V lost 3 bases and J lost 0; bases outside the gene matches: 5. The CDR3 here is CASSSRTGSSYEQYF. The CDR3 bases that were read are TGCGCCAGCAGCTCTCGGACAGGGAGCTCCTACGAG.

This clone was recorded at least ten times. Read data end 3 residues before the CDR3 end; the end is taken from the germline J gene. J is TRBJ1-5 and V is TRBV4-1; the match to TRBD1 covers 10 bases. The V segment lost 5 bases and the J segment 4 bases; nucleotides outside the gene matches: 11. Germline lookup yields CDR1 MGHRA and CDR2 YSYEKL. This CDR3 spans 17 amino acids. This CDR3 reads CASSRGTGAGGNQPQHF. CDR3 DNA (partial): TGCGCCAGCAGCAGAGGGACAGGGGCGGGGGGAAATCAGCCC.

This clone was picked up many times. The CDR3 is cut off 3 residues early in the read; its end comes from the germline J gene. V usage is TRBV7-9 and J usage is TRBJ2-5; perhaps TRBD1 as D (6 bases). Germline assignment: CDR1 SEHNR and CDR2 FQNEAQ (reference sequence). Trimming stripped 3 bases from V and 3 bases from J, with 8 bases between. The CDR3 sequence is 13 residues long. The CDR3 reads CASSFTGKETQYF. CDR3 bases read: TGTGCCAGCAGCTTCACAGGGAAAGAGACC. Based on the CDR3 plus reference TRBV7-9 and TRBJ2-5, the full variable domain is DTGVSQNPRHKITKRGQNVTFRCDPISEHNRLYWYRQTLGQGPEFLTYFQNEAQLEKSRLLSDRFSAERPKGSFSTLEIQRTEQGDSAMYLCASSFTGKETQYFGPGTRLLVL.

This clone came up many times. The read comes to an end 3 residues before the CDR3 does, leaving the germline J gene to fill in the end. The chain carries TRBV20-1 and TRBJ1-1; 9 bases are shared with TRBD1. Trimming at V came to 5 bases and at J to 5 bases, leaving 6 bases not matched to a gene. Germline CDR1 is DFQATT and CDR2 is SNEGSKA (reference sequence). CDR3 length equals 13 residues. CDR3: CSAPLTGGTEAFF. Incomplete CDR3 DNA: TGCAGTGCTCCCCTGACAGGGGGAACTGAA.

This clone was seen ten or more times. The CDR3 end lies 3 residues beyond the end of the read and is filled in from the germline J gene. The chain is built from TRBV18 and TRBJ1-2, with a possible D match to TRBD1 (6 bases). The CDR3 has 14 amino acids. Trimming took off 2 bases at V and 7 bases at J, with 14 bases between the two ends. CDR1 and CDR2 from the germline V gene are KGHSH and LQKENI. The CDR3 bases that were read are TGTGCCAGCTCACCAAATAACAGGGAGGGTGGC. As protein: CASSPNNREGG. The whole CDR3 reads CASSPNNREGGYTF. Based on the CDR3 plus reference TRBV18 and TRBJ1-2, the full variable domain is NAGVMQNPRHLVRRRGQEARLRCSPMKGHSHVYWYRQLPEEGLKFMVYLQKENIIDESGMPKERFSAEFPKEGPSILRIQQVVRGDSAAYFCASSPNNREGGYTFGSGTRLTVV.

As concerns this clone: Other nucleotide sequences from this sample produce the same CDR3. CDR3 bases read: TGCAGCACCCGGGACAGGGTATTGGGTGGG. Its translation: CSTRDRVLGG. The whole CDR3 region reads CSTRDRVLGGYTF. This chain joins TRBV29-1 and TRBJ1-2; 9 bases are shared with TRBD1. The read comes to an end 3 residues before the CDR3 does, leaving the germline J gene to fill in the end. Looked up from germline, CDR1 is SQVTM and CDR2 is ANQGSEA. The CDR3 spans 13 residues.

This clone was recorded many times. Read coverage stops 3 residues before the CDR3 terminus; the germline J gene supplies the remainder. The chain recombines TRBV6-2 or TRBV6-3 with TRBJ2-1, with 11 bases fitting TRBD1. V trimming: 8 bases; J trimming: 2 bases; junction bases outside the gene matches: 5. This CDR3 is 15 amino acids long. Germline CDR1 and CDR2: MNHEY and SVGEGT. CDR3 residues: CASVRDRGTYNEQFF. The part of the CDR3 DNA that was read is TGTGCCAGCGTTAGGGACAGGGGGACCTACAATGAG.

The sample holds many counts of this clone. The DNA ends 3 residues before the CDR3 does, and the rest of the CDR3 is filled in from the germline J gene. The chain joins TRBV7-2 to TRBJ2-7, with a tentative D call TRBD1 (5 bases). V lost 8 bases, J lost 1 base, and 12 bases lay in between. CDR1 and CDR2 (germline): SGHTA, FQGNSA. This CDR3 spans 13 amino acids. The CDR3 protein is CASSGFTSYEQYF. The part of the CDR3 DNA that was read is TGTGCCAGCTCAGGGTTTACTTCCTACGAG.

This clone was counted ten times or more. The read halts 3 residues ahead of the CDR3 end, with the missing end drawn from the germline J gene. The gene calls are TRBV2 and TRBJ2-7; no clear D. Trimming stripped 0 bases from V and 2 bases from J, with 11 bases between. Germline V gives CDR1 SNHLY, CDR2 FYNNEI. The CDR3 contains 15 residues. Here the CDR3 reads CASSEAGDTTYEQYF. The CDR3 bases that were read are TGTGCCAGCAGTGAAGCAGGTGATACAACCTACGAG.